The present TCR beta chain was sequenced within a study of OX40 agonist ivuxolimab in advanced cancers. Whole-study context: Three patients, one with hepatocellular carcinoma and two with cutaneous melanoma, responded partially.

The germline V and J ends were trimmed by 5 bases and 9 bases, with 23 bases remaining between them. The V gene's germline CDR1 is SNHLY and CDR2 FYNNEI. The CDR3 extends over 16 amino acids. Patients were ruled out by autoimmune disease history or systemic immunosuppression. Study findings and constraints: At 0.1 to 3.0 mg/kg and by week 6, CD4+ and CD8+ T cells in the blood had expanded clonally. CD8+ T cells showed, on average, more clonal expansion than CD4+ cells.

Produced via immunoSEQ multiplex PCR; TCRdb's table is partial and in-frame only. Of some 80,000 clones in the sample, approximately 84% were seen once. Of note for this clone: Its antigen is unidentified.

The chain is built from TRBV2 and TRBJ2-1; D tentatively reads TRBD1 or TRBD2 (5 bases each). Source: CD4+ or CD8+ T cells sorted from blood, taken in a trial of the OX40 agonist ivuxolimab. The receptor was derived from an adult with an advanced solid tumor such as melanoma, head and neck, liver or kidney cancer. The DNA of the CDR3 is TGTGCCAGCAGTTTTAACCGGGACGGAGGCCAGGGTGAGCAGTTCTTC. Protein product: CASSFNRDGGQGEQFF.